A single T cell receptor (beta chain) is shown here with its context. The target of this receptor is not known. One base away there is no much larger clone; base qualities are not given. In the paper's terms, the time point label means: approximately twelve months on ibrutinib. For TCR beta library preparation, approximately 1.8 micrograms of genomic DNA was extracted from cryopreserved PBMCs. Longitudinal blood samples from CLL patients on ibrutinib monotherapy were analyzed using high-throughput TCR beta sequencing. The patients took part in an open-label, single-center phase 2 trial of ibrutinib monotherapy. The sample comes from a study of cytotoxic CD8 clonotypes in ibrutinib-treated CLL (dated by TCRdb to 2020 to 2023). At the level of the whole study: The cohort had ten to twelve relapsed/refractory and around 15 treatment-naive patients; some 17 were IGHV unmutated. An average of roughly 250,000 productive templates and tens of thousands of productive rearrangements was obtained per sample. Cryopreserved peripheral blood mononuclear cells were collected at three points: before therapy, at response, and at either sustained remission or disease progression. Response samples were taken after a median of approximately 13 months on treatment, ranging from 6 to 36 months. Partial responses were observed in approximately 24 patients and complete responses in 2; after a median follow-up of around 68 months, remission was maintained in about 15 patients and progression was observed in approximately 12. Patients were still on ibrutinib when every remission and progressive disease sample was collected. Longitudinal samples were available for about 30% of the 86 trial participants. Results and caveats for the whole study, not just this receptor: Baseline clonality was found to be higher than that of age-matched healthy donors and was strongly correlated with circulating CD8+ T-cell counts. Sustained-remission and progressing patients did not have matched sampling times, and lymph node repertoires were not examined. An increase in clonality was observed at ibrutinib response, with clonality remaining stable during sustained remission and falling back toward baseline at progression. Public clonotypes were rare and either contracted or stayed stable during treatment, and the rise in clonality at ibrutinib response reflected the expansion of private clonotypes.

The CDR1 and CDR2 encoded by the germline V gene are SGHRS and YFSETQ. Relative to germline, V is missing 0 bases and J is missing 3 bases, with 8 bases of the junction outside any gene match. The CDR3 runs 17 residues from the cysteine to the phenylalanine. Just CDR3 DNA is preserved here, 51 bases in frame from base 1. On a MiSeq, deep resolution sequencing aimed for a depth between 1 in 1 million and 1 in 200,000 T cells, with each clonotype covered 10x on average. The immunoSEQ hsTCRB Kit was used to generate the TCR beta libraries. Per the authors' processing: ImmunoSEQ Data Assistant and ImmunoSEQ Analyzer were used for data analysis, and V, D and J genes were assigned according to IMGT definitions. Clonality was computed as one minus normalized Shannon entropy of productive rearrangement frequencies, ranging from 0 to 1. Only overrepresented clonotypes making up at least 0.05% of each patient's repertoire were included in the public clonotype analysis. Thirteen age-matched healthy donor repertoires from immuneACCESS were used as controls for clonality. The table was pulled from immuneACCESS by TCRdb, which kept in-frame rearrangements only. Such tables lose some clones; where checked, under half of the loss comes from unresolved V genes, and the rest has no known cause. D and trimming come from the DNA, and the V and J calls and clone size come from that table. Within this sample are 150,000 to 200,000 clones, with 81% of them counted one time only. The top ten constitute over 2% of the sample.

The sequencing used PBMCs, collected after 12 months of ibrutinib treatment. This receptor was obtained from a human donor with chronic lymphocytic leukemia. The chain employs TRBV5-1 and TRBJ2-1; 8 middle bases align to TRBD2. The CDR3 has the sequence CASSLAGTSKDYNEQFF. In nucleotide form, the sequence is TGCGCCAGCAGCTTGGCCGGGACTAGTAAGGACTACAATGAGCAGTTCTTC.